The rows below give T cell receptor beta chains drawn from one sample of a study of T cell responses to AZD1222 COVID-19 vaccine. The data were produced by immunoSEQ multiplex PCR, yet TCRdb's version contains in-frame clones alone and is incomplete. This repertoire shows about 140,000 clones, around 90% found once; its top ten account for more than 1.1%. The specimen was peripheral blood, collected on day 0 of AZD1222 vaccination. The receptors were sampled from an adult in good health. Both conserved end residues are part of each CDR3. D genes are given only for firm matches. Size values are once, few and many counts, or a class for expanded clones, and some rows have none.

length	size	J	D	V	CDR3	DNA
14	NA	TRBJ1-3	NA	TRBV28	CASSYSSEGNTIYF	TGTGCCAGCAGTTACAGCTCGGAGGGAAACACCATATATTTT
14	NA	TRBJ2-5	NA	TRBV15	CATSRDWGIETQYF	TGTGCCACCAGCAGAGATTGGGGAATCGAGACCCAGTACTTC
15	NA	TRBJ1-6	NA	TRBV15	CATSGWERGDSPLHF	TGTGCCACCAGCGGGTGGGAGCGAGGAGATTCACCCCTCCACTTT
14	few	TRBJ2-5	TRBD1	TRBV10-2	CASGNRGMGETQYF	TGCGCCAGCGGAAACAGGGGAATGGGGGAGACCCAGTACTTC
21	NA	TRBJ1-2	TRBD1	TRBV4-1	CASSQDSITPPGQATNYGYTF	TGCGCCAGCAGCCAAGACTCGATCACCCCTCCGGGACAGGCTACAAACTATGGCTACACCTTC
8	NA	TRBJ2-3	TRBD2	TRBV20-1	CLAGGQYF	TGCCTAGCGGGAGGCCAGTATTTT
15	NA	TRBJ2-7	NA	TRBV28	CASSLSGPSSYEQYF	TGTGCCAGCAGTTTATCGGGCCCGAGCTCCTACGAGCAGTACTTC
14	once	TRBJ1-2	TRBD1	TRBV6-1	CASREGGAGYGYTF	TGTGCCAGCAGGGAAGGGGGCGCAGGCTATGGCTACACCTTC
16	NA	TRBJ2-1	TRBD2	TRBV28	CASSEGGAGGPNEQFF	TGTGCCAGCAGCGAAGGTGGGGCGGGAGGGCCCAATGAGCAGTTCTTC
19	NA	TRBJ2-1	TRBD2	TRBV4-2	CASTLNGLGGLEKYNEQFF	TGTGCCAGCACCCTCAACGGATTGGGGGGACTAGAAAAATACAATGAGCAGTTCTTC
13	NA	TRBJ1-4	NA	TRBV14	CASSQAFFEKLFF	TGTGCCAGCAGCCAGGCGTTTTTCGAAAAACTGTTTTTT
16	NA	TRBJ2-7	TRBD1	TRBV28	CASSLFFTGGNYEQYF	TGTGCCAGCAGTTTATTTTTCACAGGGGGGAACTACGAGCAGTACTTC
12	NA	TRBJ1-1	TRBD1	TRBV25-1	CASRQGAGEAFF	TGTGCCAGCAGACAGGGGGCTGGTGAAGCTTTCTTT
15	NA	TRBJ2-7	NA	TRBV27	CASSYRPDVPYEQYF	TGTGCCAGCAGTTATCGACCTGATGTCCCCTACGAGCAGTACTTC
17	NA	TRBJ2-3	TRBD2	TRBV7-2	CASSLGIPGLGGDTQYF	TGTGCCAGCAGCCTAGGGATACCGGGACTAGGGGGAGATACGCAGTATTTT
15	NA	TRBJ1-5	TRBD1	TRBV7-2	CASSRGQGANQPQHF	TGTGCCAGCAGCAGGGGACAGGGGGCCAATCAGCCCCAGCATTTT
16	NA	TRBJ2-1	TRBD2	TRBV9	CASSLQAGGPYNEQFF	TGTGCCAGCAGCCTCCAAGCGGGAGGCCCCTACAATGAGCAGTTCTTC
14	NA	TRBJ1-6	NA	TRBV19	CASGEGSYNSPLHF	TGTGCCAGTGGGGAGGGGTCCTATAATTCACCCCTCCACTTT
15	NA	TRBJ1-2	NA	TRBV11-2	CASSLTGPINYGYTF	TGTGCCAGCAGCTTAACAGGGCCCATTAACTATGGCTACACCTTC
16	NA	TRBJ2-7	NA	TRBV30	CAWSPPVGGTGYEQYF	TGTGCCTGGAGTCCGCCGGTAGGTGGTACTGGCTACGAGCAGTACTTC
16	NA	TRBJ1-2	TRBD1	TRBV28	CASSSWGGKGAYGYTF	TGTGCCAGCAGTTCATGGGGTGGGAAGGGGGCTTATGGCTACACCTTC
12	NA	TRBJ2-7	NA	TRBV2	CASSRVAYEQYF	TGTGCCAGCAGCAGGGTAGCCTACGAGCAGTACTTC
16	NA	TRBJ2-5	NA	TRBV5-6	CASSLASTSPRETQYF	TGTGCCAGCAGCTTGGCTTCGACTAGTCCGAGGGAGACCCAGTACTTC
14	NA	TRBJ2-7	TRBD1	TRBV4-1	CASTRGTGVYEQYF	TGCGCCAGCACCCGAGGGACAGGGGTGTACGAGCAGTACTTC
14	NA	TRBJ2-7	NA	TRBV10-2	CASSEGVNPYEQYF	TGCGCCAGCAGTGAAGGGGTCAACCCCTACGAGCAGTACTTC
15	NA	TRBJ1-5	NA	TRBV28	CASRYSTGNNQPQHF	TGTGCCAGCCGCTATTCGACAGGAAACAATCAGCCCCAGCATTTT
13	NA	TRBJ1-2	NA	TRBV19	CASSLPGPEGYTF	TGTGCCAGTAGCCTCCCCGGGCCTGAGGGCTACACCTTC
13	NA	TRBJ2-5	NA	TRBV5-6	CASRLVEQETQYF	TGTGCCAGCAGACTGGTGGAGCAAGAGACCCAGTACTTC
15	NA	TRBJ1-1	TRBD1	TRBV5-6	CASSLRQGLKTEAFF	TGTGCCAGCAGCTTACGACAGGGGCTCAAAACTGAAGCTTTCTTT
14	NA	TRBJ1-5	NA	TRBV10-3	CAISDFDSNQPQHF	TGTGCCATCAGTGATTTTGATAGCAATCAGCCCCAGCATTTT
15	NA	TRBJ1-5	TRBD1	TRBV14	CASSQGPGQGEPQHF	TGTGCCAGCAGCCAAGGCCCGGGACAGGGGGAGCCCCAGCATTTT
14	NA	TRBJ2-5	NA	TRBV11-2	CASSSSRVQETQYF	TGTGCCAGCAGCTCGAGCAGGGTACAAGAGACCCAGTACTTC